This TCR beta chain was captured in a study of blood T cell repertoires in COVID-19. Overall study context: Italy, Spain and the United States were the sources of the convalescent and acute COVID-19 samples. The analysed material was cDNA or gDNA that came from T cells, B-cell-depleted T cells, or PBMCs.

Cohort 3 donors counted as recovered after two negative PCRs, clearance, or resolved symptoms. In the study's own analysis: Reference gene primer amplification gave nucleated cell count estimates. Sequencing was performed with immunoSEQ multiplex PCR; in TCRdb, only in-frame clones are kept and a portion is missing. V and J calls and clone size come straight from that table; D and trimming were deduced from the DNA. The repertoire holds 300,000 to 400,000 clones, with roughly 89% as singletons. V dropped 4 bases and J dropped 0 bases, with 9 bases sitting between them. The CDR3 sequence is 15 residues long. Per the germline V gene, CDR1 is KGHDR and CDR2 is SFDVKD.

This receptor was identified in a man in his 60s who had recovered from COVID-19. The chain links TRBV24-1 to TRBJ2-1; D is possibly TRBD2 (6 bases). Sequenced: PBMCs or T cells enriched from blood (not recorded which). CDR3 amino acids: CATSERGSSYNEQFF. The CDR3 DNA reads as TGTGCCACCAGTGAGCGGGGTAGCTCCTACAATGAGCAGTTCTTC.